Below, 24 T cell receptor beta chains from the same sample are listed, as sequenced in a study of blood T cell repertoires in COVID-19. The protocol was immunoSEQ multiplex PCR, while the TCRdb copy is restricted to in-frame clones and leaves out a portion. The sample lists approximately 200,000 clones, 80% to 85% occurring once. Source material: peripheral blood. These receptor sequences come from a woman aged 25 to 45 who had recovered from COVID-19.

This clone was detected once. This chain connects TRBV15 to TRBJ1-5, with D maybe TRBD1 (6 bases). This CDR3 spans 15 amino acids. V shed 1 base and J shed 2 bases, with 9 bases lying between them. CDR1 is LNHNV, CDR2 YYDKDF, per germline (reference sequence). This chain's CDR3 is CATSRGTVGNQPQHF. CDR3 coding DNA: TGTGCCACCAGCAGAGGGACAGTCGGCAATCAGCCCCAGCATTTT.

V and J are TRBV4-2 and TRBJ1-4; TRBD1 is a possible D gene (6 bases). The CDR3 is 17 residues long. Germline values: CDR1 LGHNA, CDR2 YNFKEQ. The ends were cut back, 1 base at V and 3 bases at J, with 15 bases in the middle. The CDR3 DNA reads as TGTGCCAGCAGCCAAGGCGCAGGGGTGACGCCTAATGAAAAACTGTTTTTT. It translates to CASSQGAGVTPNEKLFF.

The rearrangement uses TRBV28 and TRBJ2-6, with 7 bases identical to TRBD2. From germline, CDR1 is MDHEN and CDR2 SYDVKM. J lost 0 bases, V lost 6 bases, and 5 bases had no gene match. This CDR3 has 16 residues. The CDR3 loop is CASRREGSSGANVLTF. Here the CDR3 DNA reads TGTGCCAGCAGGAGGGAGGGAAGCTCTGGGGCCAACGTCCTGACTTTC. Together with reference TRBV28 and TRBJ2-6, the CDR3 gives the full variable domain: DVKVTQSSRYLVKRTGEKVFLECVQDMDHENMFWYRQDPGLGLRLIYFSYDVKMKEKGDIPEGYSVSREKKERFSLILESASTNQTSMYLCASRREGSSGANVLTFGAGSRLTVL.

The chain is built from TRBV5-6 and TRBJ2-3; D ambiguous. The CDR3 sequence is 12 residues long. Deletions cut 2 bases from V and 8 bases from J, with 9 bases between. Germline assignment: CDR1 SGHDT and CDR2 YYEEEE. This CDR3 is CASSFPTGTQYF. Here the CDR3 DNA reads TGTGCCAGCAGCTTCCCGACGGGTACGCAGTATTTT.

J is TRBJ2-7 and V is TRBV2, with D perhaps TRBD1 (5 bases). This CDR3 has 17 amino acids. The germline V gene has CDR1 SNHLY and CDR2 FYNNEI. V shed 2 bases and J shed 2 bases, with 19 bases lying between them. The CDR3 sequence: CASSEIGLGQEAYEQYF. CDR3 nucleotides: TGTGCCAGCAGTGAAATCGGTTTGGGGCAGGAAGCCTACGAGCAGTACTTC.

CDR3 sequence reads: CASSLERGSEQYF. The CDR3 DNA reads as TGTGCCAGCAGCTTGGAGAGAGGAAGCGAGCAGTACTTC. The chain links TRBV5-8 to TRBJ2-7; no firm D call. The CDR3 loop spans 13 amino acids. The V end lost 0 bases, the J end lost 6 bases, and 10 bases lay between the germline ends. CDR1 and CDR2 from the germline V gene are SGHTS and YDEGEE.

This clone was seen more than once but under ten times. V and J are TRBV7-3 and TRBJ2-7, with 11 bases fitting TRBD2. Germline V gene lookup returns CDR1 SGHTA and CDR2 FQGTGA. This CDR3 has 15 residues. Trimming at V came to 5 bases and at J to 0 bases, leaving 3 bases not matched to a gene. The CDR3 region is CASSPTSGSSYEQYF. Here the CDR3 DNA reads TGTGCCAGCAGCCCTACTAGCGGGAGCTCCTACGAGCAGTACTTC.

V is TRBV10-3 and J is TRBJ2-3, with 8 bases matching TRBD2. This CDR3 has 15 residues. From germline, CDR1 is ENHRY and CDR2 SYGVKD. V was pared by 6 bases and J by 4 bases, with 9 bases of the junction left unmatched. DNA for the CDR3: TGTGCCATCAGCCGAGCGGGAGAGGCGGCAGATACGCAGTATTTT. Translation: CAISRAGEAADTQYF.

This chain joins TRBV28 and TRBJ2-7, with TRBD2 matching 11 bases. The germline CDR1 and CDR2 sequences are MDHEN and SYDVKM. The length of the CDR3 is 16 residues. The junction had 12 bases not matched to a gene; V was cut back by 4 bases and J by 7 bases. The CDR3 coding sequence is TGTGCCAGCAGTTCCCCCGGGACTAGCGGCACTTGGGAGCAGTACTTC. Amino acids: CASSSPGTSGTWEQYF.

This rearrangement joins TRBV6-1 to TRBJ2-3; possibly TRBD1 for D (5 bases). The CDR3 extends over 16 amino acids. Germline V gene data show CDR1 as MNHNS and CDR2 as SASEGT. V was cut by 2 bases and J by 0 bases, with 12 bases left in between. DNA of the CDR3: TGTGCCAGCAGTGAACTTACGACAGTTAGCACAGATACGCAGTATTTT. Translating gives CASSELTTVSTDTQYF.

The CDR3 region is CASRSGTTAPRVYNEQFF. DNA for the CDR3: TGTGCCAGCAGATCCGGGACTACCGCTCCCCGCGTCTACAATGAGCAGTTCTTC. The chain combines TRBV27 with TRBJ2-1; 7 positions agree with TRBD2. CDR3 size: 18 residues. CDR1 and CDR2 (germline): MNHEY, SMNVEV (reference sequence). The V segment lost 6 bases and the J segment 3 bases; nucleotides outside the gene matches: 17.

The chain carries TRBV7-9 and TRBJ1-6; D gene ambiguous. With 1 base removed from V and 13 bases from J, the gap between germline ends came to 5 bases. This CDR3 is 11 amino acids long. Per germline, CDR1 SEHNR and CDR2 FQNEAQ (reference sequence). The CDR3 bases are TGTGCCAGCAGCTTAGGGAGCCCCCTCCACTTT. Translation gives CASSLGSPLHF. Together with reference TRBV7-9 and TRBJ1-6, the CDR3 gives the full variable domain: DTGVSQNPRHKITKRGQNVTFRCDPISEHNRLYWYRQTLGQGPEFLTYFQNEAQLEKSRLLSDRFSAERPKGSFSTLEIQRTEQGDSAMYLCASSLGSPLHFGNGTRLTVT.

This clone has just one count. The genes are TRBV30 and TRBJ1-2; D not certain. Trimming shortened V by 1 base and J by 3 bases, and 9 bases separated the two germline ends. The CDR3 loop spans 13 amino acids. Germline V gene data show CDR1 as GTSNPN and CDR2 as SVGIG (reference sequence). In DNA, the CDR3 is TGTGCCTGGAGTGCCGGGATACACTATGGCTACACCTTC. Its translation is CAWSAGIHYGYTF.

The chain couples TRBV10-1 to TRBJ2-7; D not resolved. In germline, CDR1 is WNHNN, CDR2 SYGVQD (reference sequence). The CDR3 runs to 14 residues. The V gene lost 5 bases and the J gene lost 7 bases, with 18 bases spanning the gap. CDR3 loop: CASSRSTAVWEQYF. CDR3 nucleotide sequence: TGCGCCAGCAGTCGAAGCACGGCGGTATGGGAGCAGTACTTC.

This clone turned up a few times. This CDR3 is CASSTLSGTGTDTQYF. The CDR3 nucleotides are TGTGCCAGCAGTACACTCTCGGGGACAGGCACAGATACGCAGTATTTT. V and J are TRBV6-4 and TRBJ2-3, with 7 bases that match TRBD1. The CDR3 runs 16 residues. The V gene end was trimmed by 5 bases and the J gene end by 1 base; junction bases not matched to a gene: 9. Germline V CDR1 and CDR2: MRHNA, SNTAGT.

This chain links TRBV5-1 with TRBJ2-7, with D unclear. The CDR3 extends over 11 amino acids. Trimming took off 0 bases at V and 6 bases at J, with 4 bases between the two ends. Germline V lookup: CDR1 SGHRS, CDR2 YFSETQ. CDR3 protein: CASSLAGEQYF. CDR3 DNA sequence: TGCGCCAGCAGCTTGGCGGGCGAGCAGTACTTC. Supplemented by reference TRBV5-1 and TRBJ2-7, the full variable domain reads KAGVTQTPRYLIKTRGQQVTLSCSPISGHRSVSWYQQTPGQGLQFLFEYFSETQRNKGNFPGRFSGRQFSNSRSEMNVSTLELGDSALYLCASSLAGEQYFGPGTRLTVT.

This rearrangement joins TRBV24-1 to TRBJ1-1; 8 nucleotides align to TRBD1. CDR1 and CDR2 from the germline V gene are KGHDR and SFDVKD. The CDR3 contains 16 residues. The junction had 16 bases not matched to a gene; V was cut back by 3 bases and J by 11 bases. DNA for the CDR3: TGTGCCACCAGTGATAGCTCCAGGGGGCCGGCGGGGTGGGCTTTCTTT. This gives the protein CATSDSSRGPAGWAFF.

The V gene is TRBV6-5, the J gene TRBJ1-4; TRBD1 aligns across 8 bases. This CDR3 has 14 amino acids. Germline V gene sequence: CDR1 MNHEY, CDR2 SVGAGI. The V gene end was trimmed by 6 bases and the J gene end by 7 bases; junction bases not matched to a gene: 7. In DNA, the CDR3 is TGTGCCAGCAGCCAGGGGGCGCGCGTTGAAAAACTGTTTTTT. Translated, it gives CASSQGARVEKLFF.

The chain joins TRBV9 to TRBJ2-7; D unclear. V lost 2 bases, J lost 0 bases, and 12 bases lay in between. Germline values: CDR1 SGDLS, CDR2 YYNGEE. The CDR3 extends over 15 amino acids. CDR3 nucleotide sequence: TGTGCCAGCAGCGTTAGCCCAACCAGCTCCTACGAGCAGTACTTC. It encodes CASSVSPTSSYEQYF.

This chain links TRBV19 with TRBJ1-5; 9 nucleotides align to TRBD1. The length of the CDR3 is 16 residues. Germline values: CDR1 LNHDA, CDR2 SQIVND (reference sequence). V lost 5 bases, J lost 1 base, and 6 bases stayed unmatched. The CDR3 DNA sequence: TGTGCCAGTAGTCCCACAGGGGGCCAAAGCAATCAGCCCCAGCATTTT. Translating it yields CASSPTGGQSNQPQHF.

The chain uses TRBV18 and TRBJ2-7, with 8 bases aligning to TRBD1. Germline V gives CDR1 KGHSH, CDR2 LQKENI. This CDR3 is 15 amino acids long. The V and J ends lost 2 bases and 4 bases, in that order; junction bases with no gene match: 7. The CDR3 DNA is TGTGCCAGCTCACCAACTTCAGGGGGCGGTTACGAGCAGTACTTC. It yields the protein CASSPTSGGGYEQYF.

The V and J genes are TRBV4-2 and TRBJ2-1; 7 nucleotides agree with TRBD2. This CDR3 comprises 17 residues. The junction had 12 bases not matched to a gene; V was cut back by 0 bases and J by 7 bases. Germline values: CDR1 LGHNA, CDR2 YNFKEQ. DNA of the CDR3: TGTGCCAGCAGCCAAGATGTTCGGCGGGAGCGGGGAAATGAGCAGTTCTTC. Protein sequence: CASSQDVRRERGNEQFF.

The chain carries TRBV6-6 and TRBJ1-5; 7 bases fit TRBD1. The CDR3 is 16 residues long. V dropped 2 bases and J dropped 0; count of bases not matched to a gene: 4. Germline CDR1 and CDR2: MNHNY and SVGAGI (reference sequence). CDR3 amino acids: CASSYGRGYSNQPQHF. CDR3 bases: TGTGCCAGCAGTTACGGCAGGGGGTATAGCAATCAGCCCCAGCATTTT.

The chain carries TRBV24-1 and TRBJ1-1, with D perhaps TRBD1 (5 bases). In germline, CDR1 is KGHDR, CDR2 SFDVKD. This CDR3 is built from 13 residues. Trimming cost V 7 bases and J 3 bases, with 11 bases left between them. CDR3 in amino acids: CATSLGVDTEAFF. CDR3 in DNA: TGTGCCACCAGCCTAGGGGTTGACACTGAAGCTTTCTTT.